The T cell receptor beta chain described here comes from a study of cytomegalovirus exposure and HLA in healthy donors. Study-level points and caveats: Associated with cytomegalovirus, according to the listing, were 164 TCR beta chains. High sensitivity and specificity were reportedly achieved when the classifier diagnosed cytomegalovirus status.

The primer mix had 60 Vbeta and 13 Jbeta primers. The method was immunoSEQ multiplex PCR; TCRdb's version includes in-frame clones alone and lacks a portion of them. This sample has 100,000 to 150,000 clones, with roughly 85% found just once. This clone occurred a few times. Its antigen is as yet unknown. CDR3 size: 15 residues. The V gene end was trimmed by 1 base and the J gene end by 4 bases; junction bases not matched to a gene: 5. The V gene's germline CDR1 is SGHDN and CDR2 FVKESK. Sequences were obtained from PBMCs. The clonotype was recovered from a boy aged 5-17 years in good health and CMV-seronegative. The rearrangement joins TRBV14 to TRBJ1-1, with 8 bases that match TRBD1. The CDR3 sequence is CASSQVDRGGTEAFF. Here the CDR3 DNA reads TGTGCCAGCAGCCAAGTAGACAGGGGTGGCACTGAAGCTTTCTTT.